This T cell receptor (beta chain) was identified during a study of CD8 T cells in ankylosing spondylitis. Points from the study as a whole: Apparently characteristic of ankylosing spondylitis blood was a TCR beta motif (eight highly homologous variants). Reportedly, significant enrichment of disease-linked clones occurred in matched ankylosing spondylitis synovial fluid.

TCRdb independently ran MiXCR on the 5' RACE reads; one entry per CDR3 protein. The table includes about 460,000 distinct CDR3 sequences, about 5.4% detected once. CDR1 and CDR2 from the germline V gene are MNHEY and SVGAGI. V was trimmed by 0 bases and J by 1 base, leaving 16 bases between them. This CDR3 has 18 amino acids. The sample holds many counts of this clonotype. What it binds is not known. The TCR sequence derives from a male donor with ankylosing spondylitis. V is TRBV6-5 and J is TRBJ2-4; D uncertain. The sample consisted of blood, either unsorted or a sorted T cell fraction (not recorded which). This chain's CDR3 is CASSYSAGVPPAKNIQYF. The DNA of the CDR3 is TGTGCCAGCAGTTACTCTGCTGGCGTACCGCCGGCCAAAAACATTCAGTACTTC.